The rows below give T cell receptor beta chains drawn from one sample of a study of glioma-infiltrating T cells. Using its own MiXCR run on the multiplex PCR reads, TCRdb lists one record per CDR3 protein. In the table there are around 140,000 distinct CDR3 sequences, about two fifths of which are singletons. The sequencing input was glioma tissue, nonneoplastic brain tissue, or PBMCs (not recorded which). These receptors all come from a human donor with low-grade glioma or glioblastoma, undergoing nonglioma brain surgery, or in good health (not recorded which). The CDR3 runs from the conserved cysteine through the conserved F or W.

TRBJ2-5,13,TRBV6-1,CASSTDRAETQYF
TRBJ2-5,16,TRBV27,CASRVTSGGAGETQYF
TRBJ2-1,13,TRBV4-1,CASSRVWGIEQFF
TRBJ2-3,15,TRBV6-2/TRBV6-3,CASSYKGISTDTQYF
TRBJ2-1,13,TRBV7-2,CASSLFRGREQFF
TRBJ2-7,15,TRBV6-2/TRBV6-3,CASSYPTVRAYEQYF
TRBJ1-6,12,TRBV6-1,CASTRGNSPLHF
TRBJ2-5,15,TRBV7-2,CASSPPALAAETQYF
TRBJ1-1,14,TRBV7-2,CASSLVQGWTEAFF
TRBJ1-1,16,TRBV5-1,CASSFGGTGGNTEAFF
TRBJ2-7,14,TRBV7-9,CASSLGQGAREKYF
TRBJ1-5,10,TRBV6-1,CASGREDQHF
TRBJ2-7,12,TRBV20-1,CSARDKFYEQYF
TRBJ1-1,15,TRBV6-1,CASSTQSEGNTEAFF
TRBJ2-3,16,TRBV7-2,CASSRLAGGPADTQYF
TRBJ2-1,16,TRBV7-2,CASSPRYGGTYNEQFF
TRBJ2-7,16,TRBV4-2,CASSQDLADPTYEQYF
TRBJ2-3,15,TRBV28,CASSAPSSGTDTQYF
TRBJ2-7,14,TRBV4-1,CASSQVGRSYEQYF
TRBJ1-6,15,TRBV27,CASSPMDSYNSPLHF
TRBJ1-1,14,TRBV6-2/TRBV6-3,CASSPRAANTEAFF
TRBJ1-1,13,TRBV10-3,CAISERVSTEAFF
TRBJ1-1,13,TRBV7-2,CASSSNRGTEAFF
TRBJ2-7,15,TRBV4-1,CASSQLLAGNYEQYF
TRBJ1-1,14,TRBV2,CASSDTGVVAEAFF
TRBJ2-3,13,TRBV20-1,CSAPRTRPDTQYF
TRBJ1-6,15,TRBV27,CASSLLGQGNSPLHF
TRBJ2-1,13,TRBV6-2/TRBV6-3,CASTLKPRNEQFF
TRBJ2-1,14,TRBV24-1,CATSERGRTGEQFF
TRBJ2-1,19,TRBV6-6,CASSYYSTSGRLVENEQFF
TRBJ2-7,11,TRBV7-9,CASSGGGEQYF
TRBJ1-1,12,TRBV6-1,CASRGGDTEAFF
TRBJ2-5,14,TRBV2,CASTEVQIQETQYF
TRBJ2-7,16,TRBV28,CASRSSGWGSLYEQYF
TRBJ2-7,14,TRBV6-5,CASMKDRGSYEQYF
TRBJ2-7,14,TRBV2,CASKPSGALFEQYF
TRBJ2-4,13,TRBV6-1,CASSREGAEIQYF
TRBJ1-3,17,TRBV4-1,CASSHLVGSSEGNTIYF
TRBJ2-5,14,TRBV20-1,CSARAGTEQETQYF
TRBJ1-5,13,TRBV2,CASQDASNQPQHF
TRBJ2-3,15,TRBV6-6,CASSYSSGSTDTQYF
TRBJ2-3,16,TRBV4-1,CASQGLGGSGTDTQYF
TRBJ2-7,14,TRBV6-1,CASTPGSTSYEQYF
TRBJ1-1,12,TRBV4-2,CASSREDIEALF
TRBJ2-7,14,TRBV27,CASSLWGEGYEQYF
TRBJ1-6,16,TRBV4-1,CASSQDAGGVNSPLHF
TRBJ2-1,17,TRBV20-1,CSARDRTSGVSYDEQFF
TRBJ2-7,15,TRBV29-1,CSVEDLSGPNYEQYF
TRBJ2-5,13,TRBV27,CASKGWGGETQYF
TRBJ1-5,15,TRBV6-1,CASMLQGIGNQPQHF
TRBJ1-1,15,TRBV28,CASSLYRVFNTEAFF
TRBJ2-7,14,TRBV6-1,CASSYRTGDYEQYF
TRBJ1-1,13,TRBV12-3/TRBV12-4,CASSRDSDTEAFF
TRBJ2-7,14,TRBV6-6,CASSYSAGPYEQYF
TRBJ2-2,16,TRBV6-1,CASSPLAPDLTGELFF
TRBJ1-6,14,TRBV6-1,CASSPSSYNSPLHF